This TCR beta chain was found in a study of T cells after yellow fever vaccination. This clonotype was observed many times. The CDR3 is made up of 11 amino acids. V gave up 5 bases and J gave up 3 bases, with 4 bases separating them. Looked up from germline, CDR1 is MNHEY and CDR2 is SVGEGT. General study results and limits: There was a possibility that FACS-sorted repertoires contained abundant clonotypes contaminating from the bulk population. Boosting was followed by the reappearance of most primary-vaccination clones (about 96% CD4, about 90% CD8).

5'RACE template switching produced TCR cDNA carrying a universal primer site and UMIs. TCRdb re-called the 5' RACE reads with MiXCR, one entry per CDR3 protein. Here the sample spans about 26,000 distinct CDR3 sequences, under 5.5% being singletons. The TCR sequence derives from a man aged 25 to 45 who received the YFV17D yellow fever vaccine. The sample here was PBMCs, either bulk or a sorted T-cell subset (CD4+, CD8+, memory, or dextramer-sorted; not recorded which), taken 15 days after the yellow fever booster vaccination. V gene TRBV6-2 or TRBV6-3 combines with J gene TRBJ1-1, with no clear D. CDR3 coding DNA: TGTGCCAGCAGTGTCGACACTGAAGCTTTCTTT. This translates into CASSVDTEAFF.